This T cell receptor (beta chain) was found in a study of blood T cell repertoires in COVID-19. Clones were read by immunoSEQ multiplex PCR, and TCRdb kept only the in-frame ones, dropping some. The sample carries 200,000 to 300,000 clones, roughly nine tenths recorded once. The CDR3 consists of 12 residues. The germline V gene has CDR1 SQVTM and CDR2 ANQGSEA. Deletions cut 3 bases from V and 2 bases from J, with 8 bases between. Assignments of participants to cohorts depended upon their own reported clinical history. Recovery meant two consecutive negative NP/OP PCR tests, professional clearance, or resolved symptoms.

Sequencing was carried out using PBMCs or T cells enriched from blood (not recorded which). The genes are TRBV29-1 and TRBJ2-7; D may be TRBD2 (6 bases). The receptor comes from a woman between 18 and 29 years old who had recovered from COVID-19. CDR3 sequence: CSVEEGTYEQYF. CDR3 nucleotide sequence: TGCAGCGTTGAGGAGGGTACCTACGAGCAGTACTTC.